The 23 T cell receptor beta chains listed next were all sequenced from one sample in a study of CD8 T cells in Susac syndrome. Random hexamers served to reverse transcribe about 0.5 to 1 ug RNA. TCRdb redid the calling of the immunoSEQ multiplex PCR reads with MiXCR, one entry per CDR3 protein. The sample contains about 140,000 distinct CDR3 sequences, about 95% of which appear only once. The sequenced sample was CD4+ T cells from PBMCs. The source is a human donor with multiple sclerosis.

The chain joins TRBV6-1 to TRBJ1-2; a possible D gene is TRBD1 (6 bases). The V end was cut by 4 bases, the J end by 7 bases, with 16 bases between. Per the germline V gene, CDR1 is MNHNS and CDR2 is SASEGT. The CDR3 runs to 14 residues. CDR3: CASSGGQGGFGYTF. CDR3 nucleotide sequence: TGTGCCAGCAGTGGGGGGCAGGGAGGGTTTGGCTACACCTTC.

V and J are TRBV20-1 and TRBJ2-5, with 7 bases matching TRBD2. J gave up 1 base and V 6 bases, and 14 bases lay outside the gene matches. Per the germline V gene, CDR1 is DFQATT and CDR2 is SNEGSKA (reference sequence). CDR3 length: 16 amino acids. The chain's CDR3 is CSAYLGLAEAQETQYF. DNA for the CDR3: TGCAGTGCATATTTGGGTCTAGCGGAGGCCCAAGAGACCCAGTACTTC.

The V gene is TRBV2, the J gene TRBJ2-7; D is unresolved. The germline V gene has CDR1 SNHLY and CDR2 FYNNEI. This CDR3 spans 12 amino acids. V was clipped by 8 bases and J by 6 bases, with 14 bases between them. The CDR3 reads CASHRQVGEQYF. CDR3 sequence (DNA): TGTGCCAGCCACCGGCAGGTAGGCGAGCAGTACTTC.

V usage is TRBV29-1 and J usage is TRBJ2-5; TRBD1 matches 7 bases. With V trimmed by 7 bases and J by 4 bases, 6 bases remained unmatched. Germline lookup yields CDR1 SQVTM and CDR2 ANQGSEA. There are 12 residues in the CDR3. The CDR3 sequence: CSDTTGRETQYF. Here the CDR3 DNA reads TGCAGCGATACGACAGGGAGAGAGACCCAGTACTTC.

The CDR3 reads CASSQLDNTGELFF. In DNA, the CDR3 is TGTGCCAGCAGCCAACTAGATAACACCGGGGAGCTGTTTTTT. V and J are TRBV14 and TRBJ2-2, with D unresolved. V gave up 2 bases and J gave up 2 bases, with 6 bases separating them. This CDR3 has 14 amino acids. Germline lookup yields CDR1 SGHDN and CDR2 FVKESK.

This CDR3 is CASSRRGTGELFF. CDR3 bases: TGTGCCAGCAGTCGAAGGGGGACCGGGGAGCTGTTTTTT. The chain couples TRBV28 to TRBJ2-2, with D maybe TRBD1 (6 bases). Germline CDR1 reads MDHEN; CDR2 reads SYDVKM. The CDR3 is made up of 13 amino acids. Trimming cost V 5 bases and J 5 bases, with 9 bases left between them.

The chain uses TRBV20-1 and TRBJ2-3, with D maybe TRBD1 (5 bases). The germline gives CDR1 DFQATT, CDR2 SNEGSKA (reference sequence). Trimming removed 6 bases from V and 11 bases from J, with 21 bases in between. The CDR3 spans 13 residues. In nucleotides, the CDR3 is TGCAGTGCAAACGGACATCGCACTTTTTGGCAGTATTTT. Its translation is CSANGHRTFWQYF.

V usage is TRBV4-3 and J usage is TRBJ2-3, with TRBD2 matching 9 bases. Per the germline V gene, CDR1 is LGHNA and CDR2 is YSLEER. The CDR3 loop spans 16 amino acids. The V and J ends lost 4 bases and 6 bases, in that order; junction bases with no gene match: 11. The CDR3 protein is CASSLMSGGPRDTQYF. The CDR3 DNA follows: TGCGCCAGCAGCCTTATGAGCGGGGGGCCCAGGGATACGCAGTATTTT.

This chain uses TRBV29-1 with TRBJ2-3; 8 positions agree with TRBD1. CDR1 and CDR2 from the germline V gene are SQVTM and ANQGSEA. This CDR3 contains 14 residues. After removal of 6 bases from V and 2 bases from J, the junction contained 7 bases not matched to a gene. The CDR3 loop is CSVAPGQDTDTQYF. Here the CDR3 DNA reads TGCAGCGTGGCCCCGGGACAGGACACAGATACGCAGTATTTT.

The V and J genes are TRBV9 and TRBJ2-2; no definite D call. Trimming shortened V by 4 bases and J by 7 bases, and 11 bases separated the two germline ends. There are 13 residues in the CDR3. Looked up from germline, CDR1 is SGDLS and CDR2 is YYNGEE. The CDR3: CASSPRMGGELFF. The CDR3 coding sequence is TGTGCCAGCAGCCCGCGTATGGGCGGGGAGCTGTTTTTT.

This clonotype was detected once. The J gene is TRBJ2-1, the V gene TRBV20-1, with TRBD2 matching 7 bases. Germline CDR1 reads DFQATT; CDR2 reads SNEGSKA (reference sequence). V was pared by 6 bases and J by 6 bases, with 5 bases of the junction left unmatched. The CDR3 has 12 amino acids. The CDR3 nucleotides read TGCAGTGCCTTGGGCGGGAGCAATGAGCAGTTCTTC. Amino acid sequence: CSALGGSNEQFF.

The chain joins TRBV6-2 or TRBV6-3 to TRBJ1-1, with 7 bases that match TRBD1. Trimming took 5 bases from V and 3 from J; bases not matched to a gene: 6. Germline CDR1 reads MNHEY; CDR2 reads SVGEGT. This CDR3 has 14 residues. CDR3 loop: CASSHRGSDTEAFF. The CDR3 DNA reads TGTGCCAGCAGTCACAGGGGATCTGACACTGAAGCTTTCTTT.

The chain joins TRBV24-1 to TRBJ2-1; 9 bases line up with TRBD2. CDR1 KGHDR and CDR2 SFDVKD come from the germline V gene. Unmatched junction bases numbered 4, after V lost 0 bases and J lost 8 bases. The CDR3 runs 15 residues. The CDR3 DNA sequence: TGTGCCACCAGTGATTTGTGGGGCGGGAGGGATGAGCAGTTCTTC. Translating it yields CATSDLWGGRDEQFF.

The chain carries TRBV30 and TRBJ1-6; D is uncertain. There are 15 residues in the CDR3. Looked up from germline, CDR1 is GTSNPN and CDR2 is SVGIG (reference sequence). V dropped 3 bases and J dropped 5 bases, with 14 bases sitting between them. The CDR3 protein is CAWRFVHSNNSPLHF. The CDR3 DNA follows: TGTGCCTGGAGGTTCGTCCACAGTAATAATTCACCCCTCCACTTT.

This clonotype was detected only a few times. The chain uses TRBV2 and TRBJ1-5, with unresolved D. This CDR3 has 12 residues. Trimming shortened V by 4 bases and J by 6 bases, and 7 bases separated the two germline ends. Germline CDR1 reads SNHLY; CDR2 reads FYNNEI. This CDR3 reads CASSGRGQPQHF. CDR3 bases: TGTGCCAGCAGTGGGCGAGGTCAGCCCCAGCATTTT.

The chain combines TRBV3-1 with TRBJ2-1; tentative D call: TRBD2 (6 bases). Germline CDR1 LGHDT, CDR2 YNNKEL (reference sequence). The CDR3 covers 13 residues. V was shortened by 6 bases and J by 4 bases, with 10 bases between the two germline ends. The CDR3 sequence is CASSRDLYNEQFF. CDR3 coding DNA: TGTGCCAGCAGTCGGGACTTATACAATGAGCAGTTCTTC.

CDR3 protein: CATDRGHEQYF. CDR3 DNA sequence: TGTGCCACCGACAGGGGCCACGAGCAGTACTTC. The chain combines TRBV28 with TRBJ2-7; 8 bases line up with TRBD1. Germline V CDR1 and CDR2: MDHEN, SYDVKM. CDR3 length equals 11 residues. The junction had 4 bases not matched to a gene; V was cut back by 10 bases and J by 5 bases.

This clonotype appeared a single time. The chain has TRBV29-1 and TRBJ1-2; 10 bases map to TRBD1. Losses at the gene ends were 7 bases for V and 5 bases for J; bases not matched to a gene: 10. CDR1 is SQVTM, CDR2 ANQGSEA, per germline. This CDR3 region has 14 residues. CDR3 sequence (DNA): TGCAGCGCCGCTGCCGGGACAGGGGCTTATGGCTACACCTTC. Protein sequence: CSAAAGTGAYGYTF.

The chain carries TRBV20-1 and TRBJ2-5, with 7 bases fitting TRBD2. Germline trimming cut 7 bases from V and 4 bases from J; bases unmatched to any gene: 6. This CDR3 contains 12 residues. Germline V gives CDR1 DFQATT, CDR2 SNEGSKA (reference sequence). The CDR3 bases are TGCAGTGTGGGAGGGCCATCAGAGACCCAGTACTTC. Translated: CSVGGPSETQYF.

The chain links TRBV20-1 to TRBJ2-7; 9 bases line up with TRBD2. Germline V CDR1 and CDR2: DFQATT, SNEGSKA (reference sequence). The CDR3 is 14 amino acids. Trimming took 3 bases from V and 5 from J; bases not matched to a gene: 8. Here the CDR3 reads CSASSLAGNNEQYF. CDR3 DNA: TGCAGTGCTAGTTCCCTAGCGGGGAATAACGAGCAGTACTTC.

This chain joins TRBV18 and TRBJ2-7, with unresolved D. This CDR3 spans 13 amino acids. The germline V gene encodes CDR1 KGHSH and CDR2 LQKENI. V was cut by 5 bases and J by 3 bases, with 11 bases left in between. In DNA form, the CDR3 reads TGTGCCAGCTCATCGGGCCTCGGCTACGAGCAGTACTTC. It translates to CASSSGLGYEQYF.

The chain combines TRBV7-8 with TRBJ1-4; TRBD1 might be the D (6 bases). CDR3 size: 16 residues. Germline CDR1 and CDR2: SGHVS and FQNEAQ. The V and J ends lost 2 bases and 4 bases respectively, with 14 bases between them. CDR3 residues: CASSLYITGYNEKLFF. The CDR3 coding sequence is TGTGCCAGCAGCTTATACATTACAGGGTATAATGAAAAACTGTTTTTT.

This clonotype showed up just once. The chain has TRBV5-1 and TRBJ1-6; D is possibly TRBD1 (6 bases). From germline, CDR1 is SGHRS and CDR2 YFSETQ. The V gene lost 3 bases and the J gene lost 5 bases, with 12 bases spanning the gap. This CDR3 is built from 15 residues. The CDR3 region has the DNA TGCGCCAGCAGCTACGGACAGCAGAATAATTCACCCCTCCACTTT. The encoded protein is CASSYGQQNNSPLHF.